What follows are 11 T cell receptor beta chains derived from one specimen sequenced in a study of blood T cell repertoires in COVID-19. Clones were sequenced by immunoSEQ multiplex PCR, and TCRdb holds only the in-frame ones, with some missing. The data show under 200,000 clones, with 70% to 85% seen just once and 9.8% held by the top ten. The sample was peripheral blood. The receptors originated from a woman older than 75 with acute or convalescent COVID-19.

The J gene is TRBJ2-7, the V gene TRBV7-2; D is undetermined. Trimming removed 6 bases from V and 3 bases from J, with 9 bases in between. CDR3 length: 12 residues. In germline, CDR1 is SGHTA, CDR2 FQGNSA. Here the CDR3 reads CASSSTGYEQYF. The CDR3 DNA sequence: TGTGCCAGCAGTTCGACTGGCTACGAGCAGTACTTC.

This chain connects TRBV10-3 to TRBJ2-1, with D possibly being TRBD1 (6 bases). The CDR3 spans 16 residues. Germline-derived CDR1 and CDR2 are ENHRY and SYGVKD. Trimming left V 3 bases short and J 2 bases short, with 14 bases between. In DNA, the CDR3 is TGTGCCATCAGTGACCCCAACAGGGAACCCTACAATGAGCAGTTCTTC. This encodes CAISDPNREPYNEQFF.

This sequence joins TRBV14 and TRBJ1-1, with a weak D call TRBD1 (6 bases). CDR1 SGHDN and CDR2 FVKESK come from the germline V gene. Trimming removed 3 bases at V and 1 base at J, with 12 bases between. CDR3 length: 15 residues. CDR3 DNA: TGTGCCAGCAGCCAGATAGGCAGGGGGAACACTGAAGCTTTCTTT. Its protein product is CASSQIGRGNTEAFF.

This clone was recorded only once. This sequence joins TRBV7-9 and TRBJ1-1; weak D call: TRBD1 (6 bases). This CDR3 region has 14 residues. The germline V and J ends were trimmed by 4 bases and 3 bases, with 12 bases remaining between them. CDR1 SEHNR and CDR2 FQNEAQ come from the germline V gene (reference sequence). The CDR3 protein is CASSSLQGYTEAFF. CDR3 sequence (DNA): TGTGCCAGCAGCTCCTTACAGGGCTACACTGAAGCTTTCTTT.

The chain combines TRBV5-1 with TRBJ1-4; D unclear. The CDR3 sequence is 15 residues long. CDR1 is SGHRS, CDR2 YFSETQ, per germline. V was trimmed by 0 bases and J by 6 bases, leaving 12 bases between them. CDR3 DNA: TGCGCCAGCAGCTTGGAAGGCGGACTAGATGAAAAACTGTTTTTT. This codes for CASSLEGGLDEKLFF. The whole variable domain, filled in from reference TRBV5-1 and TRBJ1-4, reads KAGVTQTPRYLIKTRGQQVTLSCSPISGHRSVSWYQQTPGQGLQFLFEYFSETQRNKGNFPGRFSGRQFSNSRSEMNVSTLELGDSALYLCASSLEGGLDEKLFFGSGTQLSVL.

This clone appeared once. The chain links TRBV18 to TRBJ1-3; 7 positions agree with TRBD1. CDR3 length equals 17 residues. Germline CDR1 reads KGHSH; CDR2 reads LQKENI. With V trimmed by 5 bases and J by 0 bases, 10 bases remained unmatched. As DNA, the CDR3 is TGTGCCAGCTCATCAGGGGGGACCGCCCTCTCTGGAAACACCATATATTTT. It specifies CASSSGGTALSGNTIYF. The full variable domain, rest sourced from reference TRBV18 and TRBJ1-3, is NAGVMQNPRHLVRRRGQEARLRCSPMKGHSHVYWYRQLPEEGLKFMVYLQKENIIDESGMPKERFSAEFPKEGPSILRIQQVVRGDSAAYFCASSSGGTALSGNTIYFGEGSWLTVV.

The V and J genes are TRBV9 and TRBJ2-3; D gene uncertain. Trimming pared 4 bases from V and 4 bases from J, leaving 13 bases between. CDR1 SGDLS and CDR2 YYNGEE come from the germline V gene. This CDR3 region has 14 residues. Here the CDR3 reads CASSSRSSSDTQYF. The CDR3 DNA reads TGTGCCAGCAGCTCCAGGTCCAGTTCAGATACGCAGTATTTT.

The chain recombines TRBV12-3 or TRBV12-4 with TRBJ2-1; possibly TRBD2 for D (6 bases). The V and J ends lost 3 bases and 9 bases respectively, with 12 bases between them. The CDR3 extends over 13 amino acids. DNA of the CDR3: TGTGCCAGCAGTTTCGAGGGGAGGAGTGAGCAGTTCTTC. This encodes CASSFEGRSEQFF.

In DNA, the CDR3 is TGTGCCTGGAGTGTAATGTCCTCCCCTAACTATGGCTACACCTTC. Translated, it gives CAWSVMSSPNYGYTF. The chain has TRBV30 and TRBJ1-2, with D hard to call. CDR3 length: 15 residues. V was shortened by 0 bases and J by 0 bases, with 11 bases between the two germline ends. Germline assignment: CDR1 GTSNPN and CDR2 SVGIG (reference sequence).

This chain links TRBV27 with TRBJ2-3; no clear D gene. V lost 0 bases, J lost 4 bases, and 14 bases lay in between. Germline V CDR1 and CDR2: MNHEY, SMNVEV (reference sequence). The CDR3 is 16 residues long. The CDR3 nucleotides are TGTGCCAGCAGTTTATCTGGCTCCGAGGTCCCAGATACGCAGTATTTT. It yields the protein CASSLSGSEVPDTQYF.

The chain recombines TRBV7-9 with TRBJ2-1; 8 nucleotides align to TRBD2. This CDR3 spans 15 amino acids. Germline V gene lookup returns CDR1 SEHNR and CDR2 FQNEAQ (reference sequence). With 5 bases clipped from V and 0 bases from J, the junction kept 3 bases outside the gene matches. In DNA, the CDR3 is TGTGCCAGCAGCCGCGGGAGGAACTCCTACAATGAGCAGTTCTTC. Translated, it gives CASSRGRNSYNEQFF.